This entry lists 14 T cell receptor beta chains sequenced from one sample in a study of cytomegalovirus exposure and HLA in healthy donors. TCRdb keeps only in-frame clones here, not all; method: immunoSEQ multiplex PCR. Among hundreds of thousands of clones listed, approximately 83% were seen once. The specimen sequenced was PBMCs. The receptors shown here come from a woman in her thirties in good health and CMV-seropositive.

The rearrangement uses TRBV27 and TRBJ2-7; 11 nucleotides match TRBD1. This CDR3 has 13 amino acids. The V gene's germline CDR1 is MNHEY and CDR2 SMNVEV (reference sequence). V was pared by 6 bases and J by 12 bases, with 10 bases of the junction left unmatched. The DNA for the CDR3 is TGTGCCAGCAGCACCACCGGGACAGGGGGAAGGTACTTC. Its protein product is CASSTTGTGGRYF.

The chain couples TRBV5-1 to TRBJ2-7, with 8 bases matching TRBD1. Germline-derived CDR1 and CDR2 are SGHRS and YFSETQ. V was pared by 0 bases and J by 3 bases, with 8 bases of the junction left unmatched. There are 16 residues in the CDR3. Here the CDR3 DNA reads TGCGCCAGCAGCTTGGCCTTCGGGACAGGAGGCTACGAGCAGTACTTC. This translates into CASSLAFGTGGYEQYF. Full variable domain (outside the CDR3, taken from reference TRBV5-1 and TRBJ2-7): KAGVTQTPRYLIKTRGQQVTLSCSPISGHRSVSWYQQTPGQGLQFLFEYFSETQRNKGNFPGRFSGRQFSNSRSEMNVSTLELGDSALYLCASSLAFGTGGYEQYFGPGTRLTVT.

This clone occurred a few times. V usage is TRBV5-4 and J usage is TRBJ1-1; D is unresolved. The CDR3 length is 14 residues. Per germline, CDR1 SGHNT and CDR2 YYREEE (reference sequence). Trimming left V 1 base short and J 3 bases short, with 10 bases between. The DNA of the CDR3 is TGTGCCAGCAGCTTGTCCAGGTCGGACACTGAAGCTTTCTTT. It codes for CASSLSRSDTEAFF. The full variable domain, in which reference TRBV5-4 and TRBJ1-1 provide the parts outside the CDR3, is ETGVTQSPTHLIKTRGQQVTLRCSSQSGHNTVSWYQQALGQGPQFIFQYYREEENGRGNFPPRFSGLQFPNYSSELNVNALELDDSALYLCASSLSRSDTEAFFGQGTRLTVV.

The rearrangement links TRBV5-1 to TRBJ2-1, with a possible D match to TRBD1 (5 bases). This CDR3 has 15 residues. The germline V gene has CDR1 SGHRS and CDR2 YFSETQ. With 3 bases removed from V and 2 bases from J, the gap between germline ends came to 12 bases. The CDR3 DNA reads TGCGCCAGCAGCTATGGACAATTCACCTACAATGAGCAGTTCTTC. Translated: CASSYGQFTYNEQFF.

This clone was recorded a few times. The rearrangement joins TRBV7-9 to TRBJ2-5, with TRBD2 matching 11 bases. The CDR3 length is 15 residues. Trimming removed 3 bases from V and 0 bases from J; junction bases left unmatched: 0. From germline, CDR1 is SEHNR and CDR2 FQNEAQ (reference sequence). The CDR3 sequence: CASSLGLADQETQYF. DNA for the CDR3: TGTGCCAGCAGCTTGGGACTAGCGGACCAAGAGACCCAGTACTTC.

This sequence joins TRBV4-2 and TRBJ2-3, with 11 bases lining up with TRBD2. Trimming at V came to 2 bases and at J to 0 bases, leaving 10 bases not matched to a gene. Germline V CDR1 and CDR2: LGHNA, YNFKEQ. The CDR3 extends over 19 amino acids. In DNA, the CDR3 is TGTGCCAGCAGCCAATCCAATAGCGGGAGGGGTCCTAGCACAGATACGCAGTATTTT. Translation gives CASSQSNSGRGPSTDTQYF.

The CDR3 sequence: CSAGEDRSTSYEQYF. CDR3 DNA sequence: TGCAGCGCTGGAGAGGACAGGTCAACCTCCTACGAGCAGTACTTC. The chain combines TRBV29-1 with TRBJ2-7, with 7 nucleotides matching TRBD1. Trimming removed 7 bases from V and 0 bases from J; junction bases left unmatched: 12. This CDR3 comprises 15 residues. Germline V gives CDR1 SQVTM, CDR2 ANQGSEA.

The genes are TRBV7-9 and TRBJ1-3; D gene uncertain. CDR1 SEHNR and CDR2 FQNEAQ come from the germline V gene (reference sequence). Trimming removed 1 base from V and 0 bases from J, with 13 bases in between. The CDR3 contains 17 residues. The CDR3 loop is CASSLGTPSLSGNTIYF. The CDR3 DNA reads TGTGCCAGCAGCTTAGGAACCCCGAGCCTCTCTGGAAACACCATATATTTT.

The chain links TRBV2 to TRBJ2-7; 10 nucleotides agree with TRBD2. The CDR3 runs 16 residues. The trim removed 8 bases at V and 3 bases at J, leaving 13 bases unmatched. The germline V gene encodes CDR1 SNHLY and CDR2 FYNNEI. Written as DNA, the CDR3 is TGTGCCAGCGGCGAACCTGGACTAGCGGAACTCTACGAGCAGTACTTC. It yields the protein CASGEPGLAELYEQYF.

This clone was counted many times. Here the CDR3 reads CASTPSGFYGYTF. CDR3 nucleotides: TGTGCCAGCACCCCGTCAGGGTTCTATGGCTACACCTTC. The rearrangement uses TRBV6-5 and TRBJ1-2; a weak D match, TRBD1 (5 bases). The germline V and J ends were trimmed by 7 bases and 4 bases, with 13 bases remaining between them. The CDR3 loop spans 13 amino acids. CDR1 MNHEY and CDR2 SVGAGI come from the germline V gene.

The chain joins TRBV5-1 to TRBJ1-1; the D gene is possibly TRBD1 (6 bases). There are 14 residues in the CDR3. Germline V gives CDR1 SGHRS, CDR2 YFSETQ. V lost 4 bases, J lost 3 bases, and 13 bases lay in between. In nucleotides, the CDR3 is TGCGCCAGCAGCGAACAGGGAAGGGACACTGAAGCTTTCTTT. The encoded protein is CASSEQGRDTEAFF.

This chain's CDR3 is CAISEQGRNTEAFF. CDR3 coding DNA: TGTGCCATCAGTGAGCAGGGGCGGAACACTGAAGCTTTCTTT. The chain combines TRBV10-3 with TRBJ1-1; possible D gene TRBD1, 6 bases. This CDR3 is 14 amino acids long. Trimming took off 2 bases at V and 1 base at J, with 8 bases between the two ends. Germline assignment: CDR1 ENHRY and CDR2 SYGVKD.

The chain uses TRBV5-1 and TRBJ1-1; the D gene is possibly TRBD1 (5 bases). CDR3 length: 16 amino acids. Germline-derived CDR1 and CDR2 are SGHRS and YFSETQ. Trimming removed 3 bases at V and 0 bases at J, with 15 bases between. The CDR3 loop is CASSSAGGRVNTEAFF. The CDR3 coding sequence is TGCGCCAGCAGCTCGGCCGGGGGTAGGGTGAACACTGAAGCTTTCTTT.

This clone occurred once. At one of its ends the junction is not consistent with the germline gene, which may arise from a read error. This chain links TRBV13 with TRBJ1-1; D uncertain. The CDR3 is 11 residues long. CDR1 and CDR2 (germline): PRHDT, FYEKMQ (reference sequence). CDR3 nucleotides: TGTGCCAGCAGCTTAGTGGCGGAGGTAGTCTTT. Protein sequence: CASSLVAEVVF.